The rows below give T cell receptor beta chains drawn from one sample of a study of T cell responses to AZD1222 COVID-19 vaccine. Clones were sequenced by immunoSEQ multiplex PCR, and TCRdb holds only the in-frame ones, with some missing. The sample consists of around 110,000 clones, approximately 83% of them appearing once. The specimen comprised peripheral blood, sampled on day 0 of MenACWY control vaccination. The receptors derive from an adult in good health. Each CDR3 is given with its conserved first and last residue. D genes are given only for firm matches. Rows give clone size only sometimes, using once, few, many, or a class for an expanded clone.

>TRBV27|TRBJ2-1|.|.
TGTGCCAGCAGTCCGATCGGCGCTCCCATCTACAATGAGCAGTTCTTC
CASSPIGAPIYNEQFF
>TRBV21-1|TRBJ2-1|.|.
TGTGCCAGCAGCCGAGGGACTAGCTTCCACAATGAGCAGTTCTTC
CASSRGTSFHNEQFF
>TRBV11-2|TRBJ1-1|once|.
TGTGCCAGCAGCTTCCGGGGGGTGGTGAACACTGAAGCTTTCTTT
CASSFRGVVNTEAFF
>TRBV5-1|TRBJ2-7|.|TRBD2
TGCGCCAGCAGCTTGGGCGGAAGCGGGGGGTCCCTCGAGCAGTACTTC
CASSLGGSGGSLEQYF
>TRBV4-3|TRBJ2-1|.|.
TGCGCCAGCAGCCAACTTCAGGGAAGCTCCTACAATGAGCAGTTCTTC
CASSQLQGSSYNEQFF
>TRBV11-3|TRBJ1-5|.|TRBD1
TGTGCCAGCAGCTTAATCGGGACAGGGGTGGCATATAGCAATCAGCCCCAGCATTTT
CASSLIGTGVAYSNQPQHF
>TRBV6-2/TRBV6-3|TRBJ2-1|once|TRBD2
TGTGCCAGCAGTCGCCGGGGGGGCTCCTACAATGAGCAGTTCTTC
CASSRRGGSYNEQFF
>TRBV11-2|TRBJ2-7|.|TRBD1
TGTGCCAGCAGCTCCCGGGACAGGGGTACGTGGGAGCAGTACTTC
CASSSRDRGTWEQYF
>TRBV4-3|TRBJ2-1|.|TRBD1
TGCGCCAGCAGCCAAGATCAACTAGGACAGGGTTACAATGAGCAGTTCTTC
CASSQDQLGQGYNEQFF
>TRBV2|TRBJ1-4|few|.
TGTGCCAGCACGGGGGGCGGGAATGAAAAACTGTTTTTT
CASTGGGNEKLFF
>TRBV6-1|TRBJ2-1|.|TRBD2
TGTGCCAGCAGTGAGGGGGGGAGGTCCTACAATGAGCAGTTCTTC
CASSEGGRSYNEQFF
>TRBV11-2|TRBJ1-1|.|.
TGTGCCAGCAGCGCCCAGATGAACACTGAAGCTTTCTTT
CASSAQMNTEAFF
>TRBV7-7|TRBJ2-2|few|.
TGTGCTAGCAGCTTAAGACCCGGGGTGAACACCGGGGAGCTGTTTTTT
CASSLRPGVNTGELFF
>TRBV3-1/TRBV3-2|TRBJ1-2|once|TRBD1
TGTGCCAGCAGCGGGACAGGGAAGTGGAATGGCTACACCTTC
CASSGTGKWNGYTF
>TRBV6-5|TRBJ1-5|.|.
TGTGCCAGCAGTTACGGGGCAGGGAATAAGCCCCAGCATTTT
CASSYGAGNKPQHF
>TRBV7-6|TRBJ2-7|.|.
TGTGCCAGCACCCCAGTTGGGGGCTTGCGCGAGCAGTACTTC
CASTPVGGLREQYF
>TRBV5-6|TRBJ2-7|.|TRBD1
TGTGCCAGCACTCAACCGGGACAGGCGCTTTCGGAGCAGTACTTC
CASTQPGQALSEQYF
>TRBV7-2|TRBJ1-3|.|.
TGTGCCAGCAGCTTGGTCGGGGGGTACTCTGGAAACACCATATATTTT
CASSLVGGYSGNTIYF
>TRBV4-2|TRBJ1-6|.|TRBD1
TGTGCCAGCAGCCAAGCGGGACAGGGAGGTTCACCCCTCCACTTT
CASSQAGQGGSPLHF
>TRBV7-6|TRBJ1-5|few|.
TGTGCCAGCAGCTTAGGAGGGGAGGGGGGTCAGCCCCAGCATTTT
CASSLGGEGGQPQHF
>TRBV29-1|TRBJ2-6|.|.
TGCAGCGTTGACTCGGGAGCTGGGGCCAACGTCCTGACTTTC
CSVDSGAGANVLTF
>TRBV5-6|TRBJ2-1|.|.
TGTGCCAGCAGCTTGTCCGCGGGTAGGAATGAGCAGTTCTTC
CASSLSAGRNEQFF
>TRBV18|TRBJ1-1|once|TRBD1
TGTGCCAGCTCACCACGGGACAGGGCCTTATTGAACACTGAAGCTTTCTTT
CASSPRDRALLNTEAFF
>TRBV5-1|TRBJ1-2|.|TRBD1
TGCGCCAGCAGCTCCGGGACAGGGGCCTATGGCTACACCTTC
CASSSGTGAYGYTF
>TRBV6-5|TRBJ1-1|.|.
TGTGCCAGCAGCTACTGGGACACTGAAGCTTTCTTT
CASSYWDTEAFF
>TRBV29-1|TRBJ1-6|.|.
TGCAGCGTTGAAGGGGAGGGGAGCTCCTATAATTCACCCCTCCACTTT
CSVEGEGSSYNSPLHF